These 9 T cell receptor beta chains were all obtained from the same sample, sequenced in a study of radiotherapy plus CTLA-4 blockade in lung cancer. Method: immunoSEQ multiplex PCR; TCRdb's copy keeps in-frame clones and lacks some. The repertoire holds more than 40,000 clones, with roughly 90% as singletons. This specimen consisted of peripheral blood, obtained from a patient treated with radiotherapy plus ipilimumab. All receptors come from a human donor with non-small cell lung cancer whose response to radiotherapy plus ipilimumab could not be evaluated.

This sequence joins TRBV7-6 and TRBJ2-3, with a weak D call TRBD1 (5 bases). The CDR3 sequence is 15 residues long. Germline V gene data show CDR1 as SGHVS and CDR2 as FNYEAQ. V lost 8 bases, J lost 4 bases, and 19 bases lay in between. The CDR3 reads CASRQAGSAPDTQYF. The CDR3 region has the DNA TGTGCCAGCCGTCAGGCAGGGTCAGCCCCAGATACGCAGTATTTT.

The chain couples TRBV9 to TRBJ1-2; no clear D gene. This CDR3 has 15 residues. The germline V gene encodes CDR1 SGDLS and CDR2 YYNGEE. V lost 0 bases to trimming and J lost 2 bases, with 11 bases between them. The chain's CDR3 is CASSVAEGRNYGYTF. CDR3 sequence (DNA): TGTGCCAGCAGCGTAGCTGAAGGGAGAAACTATGGCTACACCTTC.

This clone was detected only a few times. This chain uses TRBV5-1 with TRBJ1-1; 7 bases map to TRBD1. The germline gives CDR1 SGHRS, CDR2 YFSETQ. V trimming: 2 bases; J trimming: 4 bases; junction bases outside the gene matches: 5. CDR3 length equals 14 residues. CDR3: CASSLQGKSTEAFF. DNA of the CDR3: TGCGCCAGCAGCTTACAGGGGAAGAGCACTGAAGCTTTCTTT.

V and J are TRBV14 and TRBJ2-1, with 9 bases that match TRBD1. Unmatched junction bases numbered 7, after V lost 0 bases and J lost 4 bases. The CDR3 consists of 17 residues. In germline, CDR1 is SGHDN, CDR2 FVKESK. The CDR3 DNA is TGTGCCAGCAGCCAAGAAAACCGGGGACAGGGTTACAATGAGCAGTTCTTC. Its protein product is CASSQENRGQGYNEQFF.

The chain employs TRBV7-2 and TRBJ1-3; D gene uncertain. Per the germline V gene, CDR1 is SGHTA and CDR2 is FQGNSA. Trimming took off 4 bases at V and 4 bases at J, with 17 bases between the two ends. This CDR3 has 16 amino acids. The CDR3 DNA is TGTGCCAGCAGCTCCGACAAGGCAGCGGGCGGAAACACCATATATTTT. It specifies CASSSDKAAGGNTIYF.

This clone showed up just once. Given the absence of the conserved phenylalanine or tryptophan at the CDR3 end, a read error is likely. The gene calls are TRBV9 and TRBJ1-2; possible D gene TRBD1, 6 bases. In germline, CDR1 is SGDLS, CDR2 YYNGEE. The CDR3 runs 12 residues. The V and J ends lost 2 bases and 8 bases respectively, with 10 bases between them. CDR3 coding DNA: TGTGCCAGCAGCGTGGGGGGGCAAGGCTACACCCTC. The encoded protein is CASSVGGQGYTL.

The V gene is TRBV6-5, the J gene TRBJ2-1; 7 bases are a match to TRBD2. This CDR3 has 15 residues. V gave up 6 bases and J gave up 0 bases; unmatched junction bases: 5. Germline CDR1 MNHEY, CDR2 SVGAGI. CDR3 loop: CASRSSGPSYNEQFF. The CDR3 DNA sequence: TGTGCCAGCAGGTCTAGCGGACCCTCCTACAATGAGCAGTTCTTC.

The table lists this clone with a count of one. The chain recombines TRBV19 with TRBJ2-3; D possibly corresponds to TRBD1 (5 bases). The CDR3 is 12 amino acids. Trimming removed 0 bases at V and 9 bases at J, with 7 bases between. Germline assignment: CDR1 LNHDA and CDR2 SQIVND (reference sequence). The CDR3 here is CASSIEAGTQYF. Here the CDR3 DNA reads TGTGCCAGTAGTATAGAGGCAGGGACGCAGTATTTT.

V usage is TRBV19 and J usage is TRBJ2-7; 9 bases fit TRBD1. The CDR3 loop spans 15 amino acids. The germline gives CDR1 LNHDA, CDR2 SQIVND (reference sequence). V shed 2 bases and J 2 bases; nucleotides not matched to a gene: 4. CDR3 protein: CASSIPGQGAYEQYF. Here the CDR3 DNA reads TGTGCCAGTAGTATACCGGGACAGGGAGCCTACGAGCAGTACTTC. The full variable domain, completed using reference TRBV19 and TRBJ2-7, is DGGITQSPKYLFRKEGQNVTLSCEQNLNHDAMYWYRQDPGQGLRLIYYSQIVNDFQKGDIAEGYSVSREKKESFPLTVTSAQKNPTAFYLCASSIPGQGAYEQYFGPGTRLTVT.